One and the same sample provided the 5 T cell receptor beta chains below, sequenced in a study of human T cells and chemical hapten exposure. One entry per CDR3 protein results from TCRdb running MiXCR on the RACE reads. Altogether some 100,000 distinct CDR3 sequences are present, 9.3% being singletons, with the ten largest covering 2% to 2.5%. Time point: patch test 2, 6 weeks after DPC sensitization. Treatment defined: therapeutic diphenylcyclopropenone sensitization with weekly scalp DPC. The sample here was whole blood, taken in connection with sensitization to the hapten diphenylcyclopropenone (DPC). These receptors all come from a woman aged 40-49 years with alopecia areata. Some clones in this sample may be carry-over from other donors' samples.

The sample holds many counts of this clonotype. The chain links TRBV3-1 to TRBJ2-7, with D uncertain. Per germline, CDR1 LGHDT and CDR2 YNNKEL (reference sequence). The V gene lost 4 bases and the J gene lost 0 bases, with 19 bases spanning the gap. The CDR3 is 17 residues long. The CDR3 nucleotides read TGTGCCAGCAGCCCGGCCTCGAGATGGACCTACTCCTACGAGCAGTACTTC. Its translation: CASSPASRWTYSYEQYF.

This chain uses TRBV18 with TRBJ1-1; TRBD1 matches 8 bases. Germline-derived CDR1 and CDR2 are KGHSH and LQKENI. The V and J ends lost 2 bases and 5 bases, in that order; junction bases with no gene match: 1. The CDR3 is 13 amino acids. Written as DNA, the CDR3 is TGTGCCAGCTCACCAAACAGGGGGACTGAAGCTTTCTTT. Translation: CASSPNRGTEAFF.

This clonotype was seen ten or more times. The genes are TRBV30 and TRBJ2-5, with 9 nucleotides matching TRBD2. This CDR3 has 15 residues. CDR1 and CDR2 from the germline V gene are GTSNPN and SVGIG (reference sequence). The ends lost 3 bases at V and 5 bases at J; junction bases unmatched: 10. The CDR3, as DNA: TGTGCCTGGAGCTATAGCGGGAGTTCAGGGGAGACCCAGTACTTC. This gives the protein CAWSYSGSSGETQYF.

This clonotype has at least ten counts. V is TRBV7-3 and J is TRBJ2-7; tentatively, D is TRBD1 (5 bases). Per the germline V gene, CDR1 is SGHTA and CDR2 is FQGTGA. The CDR3 contains 13 residues. V was pared by 5 bases and J by 5 bases, with 13 bases between. The CDR3 loop is CASSRIGADEQYF. CDR3 nucleotide sequence: TGTGCCAGCAGCCGAATAGGGGCCGACGAGCAGTACTTC.

J is TRBJ2-4 and V is TRBV19; D uncertain. Germline V gene lookup returns CDR1 LNHDA and CDR2 SQIVND (reference sequence). The CDR3 covers 15 residues. V was pared by 5 bases and J by 0 bases, with 11 bases between. The CDR3 spells CASSATRIAKNIQYF. DNA for the CDR3: TGTGCCAGTAGTGCCACGAGGATAGCCAAAAACATTCAGTACTTC. Supplemented by reference TRBV19 and TRBJ2-4, the full variable domain reads DGGITQSPKYLFRKEGQNVTLSCEQNLNHDAMYWYRQDPGQGLRLIYYSQIVNDFQKGDIAEGYSVSREKKESFPLTVTSAQKNPTAFYLCASSATRIAKNIQYFGAGTRLSVL.